These 8 T cell receptor beta chains were all obtained from the same sample, sequenced in a study of cytomegalovirus exposure and HLA in healthy donors. Profiling relied on immunoSEQ multiplex PCR, and the TCRdb table lists in-frame clones only, not all of them. The top ten hold roughly 4.3% of the sample, which has some 90,000 clones, 70% to 90% seen once. Sequencing was done on a sample of PBMCs. The receptors were gathered from a woman under 40 in good health and CMV-seronegative.

J is TRBJ1-2 and V is TRBV9; unclear D gene. Between the trimmed V and J ends, which lost 5 bases and 4 bases, there was a span of 9 bases. The CDR3 loop spans 12 amino acids. Germline-derived CDR1 and CDR2 are SGDLS and YYNGEE. The CDR3 region is CASSRVPYGYTF. CDR3 sequence (DNA): TGTGCCAGCAGTCGGGTACCCTATGGCTACACCTTC.

V and J are TRBV19 and TRBJ2-5; TRBD2 matches at 7 bases. The CDR3 length is 16 residues. The germline CDR1 and CDR2 sequences are LNHDA and SQIVND (reference sequence). V lost 3 bases and J lost 2; bases outside the gene matches: 9. The CDR3 is CASSIRSGRVQETQYF. As DNA, the CDR3 is TGTGCCAGTAGTATTAGGTCGGGGAGGGTTCAAGAGACCCAGTACTTC.

The chain joins TRBV5-5 to TRBJ2-2, with TRBD1 matching over 9 bases. The CDR3 has 18 residues. Germline assignment: CDR1 SGHKS and CDR2 YYEKEE (reference sequence). Unmatched junction bases numbered 9, after V lost 3 bases and J lost 0 bases. This CDR3 reads CASSSGDREYANTGELFF. CDR3 in DNA: TGTGCCAGCAGCTCCGGGGACAGGGAATACGCGAACACCGGGGAGCTGTTTTTT.

This rearrangement joins TRBV28 to TRBJ1-3; D perhaps matches TRBD1 (6 bases). Germline V gene sequence: CDR1 MDHEN, CDR2 SYDVKM. This CDR3 spans 15 amino acids. Trimming pared 4 bases from V and 1 base from J, leaving 11 bases between. The CDR3 loop reads CASSSFGQSGNTIYF. The CDR3 coding sequence is TGTGCCAGCAGTTCCTTCGGACAGTCTGGAAACACCATATATTTT.

The chain has TRBV18 and TRBJ1-5, with 9 bases lining up with TRBD1. The CDR3 spans 16 residues. Trimming removed 2 bases from V and 6 bases from J; junction bases left unmatched: 8. The germline gives CDR1 KGHSH, CDR2 LQKENI. The CDR3 coding sequence is TGTGCCAGCTCACCATCCCCCGGGACAGGGTTTCAGCCCCAGCATTTT. This encodes CASSPSPGTGFQPQHF.

The chain carries TRBV28 and TRBJ2-7; TRBD2 is a possible D gene (5 bases). In germline, CDR1 is MDHEN, CDR2 SYDVKM. The CDR3 contains 12 residues. V gave up 7 bases and J gave up 2 bases, with 9 bases separating them. The CDR3 sequence is CASTGETYEQYF. CDR3 nucleotide sequence: TGTGCCAGCACCGGGGAAACCTACGAGCAGTACTTC.

J is TRBJ1-3 and V is TRBV6-5; D may be TRBD1 (6 bases). The ends were cut back, 2 bases at V and 4 bases at J, with 12 bases in the middle. The CDR3 runs 15 residues. CDR1 and CDR2 from the germline V gene are MNHEY and SVGAGI. The CDR3 bases are TGTGCCAGCAGTTACGACAACAGGGCCGGAAACACCATATATTTT. Residues: CASSYDNRAGNTIYF.

This chain links TRBV29-1 with TRBJ1-1, with a weak D call TRBD1 (6 bases). V lost 2 bases, J lost 7 bases, and 14 bases lay in between. Germline CDR1 and CDR2: SQVTM and ANQGSEA. This CDR3 spans 13 amino acids. CDR3 DNA: TGCAGCGTTGAAACAAGTACAGGGCTTGAAGCTTTCTTT. Its protein is CSVETSTGLEAFF.